The rows below give T cell receptor beta chains drawn from one sample of a study of beta chain features in type 1 diabetes. Using immunoSEQ multiplex PCR, the repertoire was profiled, and TCRdb retains in-frame clones only, with some absent. The sample lists about 930,000 clones, 17% occurring once. Sequencing was carried out using naive CD4+ T cells from blood. Receptors originate from a woman aged 18-30 years in good health. Each CDR3 is given with its conserved first and last residue. A D gene is named only where the DNA matches it firmly. Only part of the rows carry a size: once, few, many, or a class if the clone is expanded.

d_call	clone_size	v_call	j_call	cdr3_nt	cdr3_aa
-	few	TRBV15	TRBJ2-2	TGTGCCACCAGCAGAGTGTCCAGGTCTTTGACCGGGGAGCTGTTTTTT	CATSRVSRSLTGELFF
-	-	TRBV27	TRBJ2-3	TGTGCCAGCAGTTTCGGTAGCACAGATACGCAGTATTTT	CASSFGSTDTQYF
-	-	TRBV11-3	TRBJ2-5	TGTGCCAGCAGCAAGACTGGAGAGACCCAGTACTTC	CASSKTGETQYF
-	-	TRBV29-1	TRBJ2-1	TGCAGCGTTGTCATCAATGAGCAGTTCTTC	CSVVINEQFF
TRBD1	few	TRBV19	TRBJ1-2	TGTGCCAGTAGCTCGACAGGGATGGACTATGGCTACACCTTC	CASSSTGMDYGYTF
-	-	TRBV5-1	TRBJ2-5	TGCGCCAGCAGCTTGAGCCTTCAAGAGACCCAGTACTTC	CASSLSLQETQYF
-	-	TRBV7-9	TRBJ2-3	TGTGCCAGCAGCTTAGCGCTGGGGGGAGGAACAGATACGCAGTATTTT	CASSLALGGGTDTQYF
-	few	TRBV7-9	TRBJ1-2	TGTGCCAGCAGCTTTACACAGGTTGATGGCTACACCTTC	CASSFTQVDGYTF
TRBD1	few	TRBV10-3	TRBJ1-5	TGTGCCATCAGTGCTGGACAGGGCGGCTTTAATCAGCCCCAGCATTTT	CAISAGQGGFNQPQHF
-	-	TRBV4-1	TRBJ2-2	TGCGCCAGCAGCCAAGTGACCGGGGAGCTGTTTTTT	CASSQVTGELFF
TRBD1	-	TRBV16	TRBJ2-7	TGTGCCAGCAGCCACAGAGGGACAGGGGGCGAGCAGTACTTC	CASSHRGTGGEQYF
TRBD2	-	TRBV19	TRBJ2-7	TGTGCCAGTAGTATGCGGCCCAGCGGGAGTTGGGAGCAGTACTTC	CASSMRPSGSWEQYF
-	few	TRBV7-2	TRBJ1-5	TGTGCCAGCAGCTTAGAAGGGATTGGAAATCAGCCCCAGCATTTT	CASSLEGIGNQPQHF
-	-	TRBV9	TRBJ1-2	TGTGCCAGCAGCGCCGGTTGGGCGAACTATGGCTACACCTTC	CASSAGWANYGYTF
-	-	TRBV27	TRBJ2-3	TGTGCCAGCAGTCGAACTAGTTTCGCAGATACGCAGTATTTT	CASSRTSFADTQYF
TRBD2	-	TRBV5-4	TRBJ2-2	TGTGCCAGCAGCTTGATGGGACTAGCGGGAGTCGCCGGGGAGCTGTTTTTT	CASSLMGLAGVAGELFF
TRBD1	-	TRBV11-2	TRBJ2-7	TGTGCCAGCAGCCACTCCGGGGACAGTATCTACGAGCAGTACTTC	CASSHSGDSIYEQYF
TRBD2	-	TRBV4-3	TRBJ2-3	TGCGCCAGCAGCCAAGACTGGGGGCTAGCGGGAGGCACAGATACGCAGTATTTT	CASSQDWGLAGGTDTQYF
-	-	TRBV7-9	TRBJ1-1	TGTGCCAGCAGCTTAGACCGATACACTGAAGCTTTCTTT	CASSLDRYTEAFF
-	-	TRBV25-1	TRBJ2-6	TGTGCCAGCAGTAACGCTGGGGCCAACGTCCTGACTTTC	CASSNAGANVLTF
-	few	TRBV10-2	TRBJ2-7	TGCGCCAGCAGTCGTGGGGGTGAGGGCTACGAGCAGTACTTC	CASSRGGEGYEQYF
-	few	TRBV2	TRBJ1-5	TGTGCCAGCAGTGACAGTAATAGCAATCAGCCCCAGCATTTT	CASSDSNSNQPQHF
TRBD1	-	TRBV25-1	TRBJ2-1	TGTGCCAGCAGTGAAGCCGGGACAGGGCCGTTCTTC	CASSEAGTGPFF
-	-	TRBV4-2	TRBJ2-2	TGTGCCAGCAGCCAAGAGACAGTAAACACCGGGGAGCTGTTTTTT	CASSQETVNTGELFF
-	few	TRBV2	TRBJ2-2	TGTGCCAGCACCGAAACACAGGCCGGGGAGCTGTTTTTT	CASTETQAGELFF
TRBD2	few	TRBV9	TRBJ2-2	TGTGCCAGCAGCCCGGGGGAACTAGCGGGTTACACCGGGGAGCTGTTTTTT	CASSPGELAGYTGELFF
TRBD2	few	TRBV7-2	TRBJ2-7	TGTGCCAGCAGCCGTACTAGCGGGGACTACGAGCAGTACTTC	CASSRTSGDYEQYF
-	few	TRBV4-2	TRBJ2-7	TGTGCCAGCAGCCAAGATGTTGGCAACGAAGAGCAGTACTTC	CASSQDVGNEEQYF
-	-	TRBV28	TRBJ1-2	TGTGCCAGTAAAACGGGACTTCGGGGTGGCTACACCTTC	CASKTGLRGGYTF
TRBD1	few	TRBV10-3	TRBJ2-2	TGTGCCATCAGTGAGTCGACAGGGAAGAACACCGGGGAGCTGTTTTTT	CAISESTGKNTGELFF
TRBD1	-	TRBV6-5	TRBJ1-4	TGTGCCAGCAGTCGCCCTCCGGGACAGGGAGGGTTTCTGTTTTTT	CASSRPPGQGGFLFF
-	-	TRBV9	TRBJ2-5	TGTGCCAGCAGCGTAGGGGCAGCTGTCGAAAAGACCCAGTACTTC	CASSVGAAVEKTQYF
-	-	TRBV6-1	TRBJ1-2	TGTGCCAGCAGTTCATGGAACTATGGCTACACCTTC	CASSSWNYGYTF
-	-	TRBV7-9	TRBJ1-3	TGTGCCAGCAGCCCAGCCGGGGGAAGAGGCTTTGGAAACACCATATATTTT	CASSPAGGRGFGNTIYF
TRBD1	many	TRBV7-9	TRBJ1-4	TGTGCCAGCAGCTTATCAGGGGGACGTGAAAAACTGTTTTTT	CASSLSGGREKLFF
-	few	TRBV6-5	TRBJ1-5	TGTGCCAGCAGTTACTCTTCTGGACAGCCCCAGCATTTT	CASSYSSGQPQHF
-	-	TRBV11-2	TRBJ2-1	TGTGCCAGCAGCTTATATCAGGGTCGGAATGAGCAGTTCTTC	CASSLYQGRNEQFF
TRBD2	few	TRBV7-2	TRBJ2-7	TGTGCCAGCAGCCCATGGGGACTAGCGGGGGAAGGTCAGTACTTC	CASSPWGLAGEGQYF
TRBD2	-	TRBV7-2	TRBJ2-7	TGTGCCAGCAGCTTAAGTCCTAGTAGCGGGAGGTCGATCTACGAGCAGTACTTC	CASSLSPSSGRSIYEQYF
-	-	TRBV15	TRBJ2-7	TGTGCCACCAGCAGAGATTACCAGGACGAGCAGTACTTC	CATSRDYQDEQYF
TRBD2	few	TRBV28	TRBJ2-1	TGTGCCAGCAGTGAAATTAGCGGGAGGGCCGGAAATGAGCAGTTCTTC	CASSEISGRAGNEQFF